Given below is one TCR beta chain in context. The data were taken from a study of blood T cell repertoires in COVID-19. For the study at large: From T cells, B-cell-depleted T cells, or PBMCs came the material, which was cDNA or gDNA.

Clones were read by immunoSEQ multiplex PCR, and TCRdb kept only the in-frame ones, dropping some. This sample has under 140,000 clones, with more than 70% found just once. Germline CDR1 MGHRA, CDR2 YSYEKL. The V and J ends lost 3 bases and 3 bases respectively, with 8 bases between them. The length of the CDR3 is 13 residues. The receptor comes from a woman aged 45-59 years with acute or convalescent COVID-19. The V gene is TRBV4-1, the J gene TRBJ1-1; unclear D gene. The sample was peripheral blood. Here the CDR3 DNA reads TGCGCCAGCAGCCACAGTTCAGACACTGAAGCTTTCTTT. Translating it yields CASSHSSDTEAFF.